One sample yielded the 26 T cell receptor beta chains listed below, sequenced in a study of cytomegalovirus exposure and HLA in healthy donors. The PCR contained 60 Vbeta and 13 Jbeta primers. Profiling relied on immunoSEQ multiplex PCR, and the TCRdb table lists in-frame clones only, not all of them. Of about 150,000 clones listed, around 75% are singletons. What was sequenced was PBMCs. These receptor sequences come from a male donor in good health and CMV-seronegative.

As for this clone: Mismatch with germline at one junction end may stem from a read error. The rearrangement links TRBV7-9 to TRBJ2-7, with 11 bases lining up with TRBD2. The CDR3 is 17 amino acids. Germline CDR1 SEHNR, CDR2 FQNEAQ (reference sequence). This CDR3 is CSSSSALAGGMSYEQYF. The CDR3 nucleotides read TGTTCCAGCAGCTCAGCTCTAGCGGGGGGCATGTCCTACGAGCAGTACTTC.

This rearrangement joins TRBV11-2 to TRBJ2-2; 7 bases match TRBD1. Germline V lookup: CDR1 SGHAT, CDR2 FQNNGV. The CDR3 spans 12 residues. Trimming took 8 bases from V and 7 from J; bases not matched to a gene: 4. The CDR3 sequence is CASAQGHGELFF. CDR3 bases: TGTGCCAGCGCACAGGGGCACGGGGAGCTGTTTTTT.

The V call is TRBV7-9, the J call TRBJ2-7; tentatively, D is TRBD2 (7 bases). The germline CDR1 and CDR2 sequences are SEHNR and FQNEAQ (reference sequence). CDR3 length equals 14 residues. V was clipped by 3 bases and J by 0 bases, with 9 bases between them. In DNA, the CDR3 is TGTGCCAGCAGCTTGGGGGGGCCCTCCTACGAGCAGTACTTC. Translated, it gives CASSLGGPSYEQYF.

This sequence joins TRBV5-6 and TRBJ1-5, with no clear D. Germline V lookup: CDR1 SGHDT, CDR2 YYEEEE. Trimming pared 4 bases from V and 0 bases from J, leaving 8 bases between. CDR3 length: 14 residues. The CDR3: CASSRTSSNQPQHF. The DNA of the CDR3 is TGTGCCAGCAGCCGAACCAGTAGCAATCAGCCCCAGCATTTT.

The rearrangement uses TRBV5-4 and TRBJ1-1; D is unclear. Looked up from germline, CDR1 is SGHNT and CDR2 is YYREEE (reference sequence). V gave up 4 bases and J gave up 6 bases, with 10 bases separating them. The CDR3 extends over 12 amino acids. DNA of the CDR3: TGTGCCAGCAGCCTGGTAATGTCTGAAGCTTTCTTT. Translated, it gives CASSLVMSEAFF.

The genes are TRBV5-5 and TRBJ2-7; D perhaps matches TRBD2 (5 bases). CDR3 length: 18 amino acids. The germline V gene encodes CDR1 SGHKS and CDR2 YYEKEE (reference sequence). Trimming took 1 base from V and 3 from J, leaving 23 bases between them. The DNA of the CDR3 is TGTGCCAGCAGCTTGTATTTGGGCGGACTCTCAGCCCACTACGAGCAGTACTTC. Translating it yields CASSLYLGGLSAHYEQYF.

The rearrangement uses TRBV11-3 and TRBJ2-7, with D tentatively TRBD1 (6 bases). CDR1 is SGHNT and CDR2 is YENEEA in the germline V gene. The germline V and J ends were trimmed by 5 bases and 4 bases, with 18 bases remaining between them. CDR3 length: 15 amino acids. The DNA of the CDR3 is TGTGCCAGCAGCCCCAGCAGGGGTCGATCGTACGAGCAGTACTTC. This translates into CASSPSRGRSYEQYF.

Regarding this clone: The germline gene is not matched at one end of the junction; a read error may be the cause. The V gene is TRBV7-9, the J gene TRBJ1-1; the match to TRBD1 covers 11 bases. Looked up from germline, CDR1 is SEHNR and CDR2 is FQNEAQ (reference sequence). This CDR3 spans 16 amino acids. This CDR3 reads CSSSLWTGGLHTEAFF. CDR3 nucleotide sequence: TGTTCCAGCAGCTTATGGACAGGGGGCCTTCACACTGAAGCTTTCTTT.

V and J are TRBV6-1 and TRBJ1-3; D call uncertain. V was shortened by 6 bases and J by 0 bases, with 12 bases between the two germline ends. CDR1 is MNHNS, CDR2 SASEGT, per germline. CDR3 length equals 15 residues. Written as DNA, the CDR3 is TGTGCCAGCAGGCTATTTGGTTTCTCTGGAAACACCATATATTTT. It specifies CASRLFGFSGNTIYF.

This chain uses TRBV7-2 with TRBJ2-3; 9 nucleotides align to TRBD2. After removal of 4 bases from V and 2 bases from J, the junction contained 13 bases not matched to a gene. Looked up from germline, CDR1 is SGHTA and CDR2 is FQGNSA. The CDR3 is made up of 18 amino acids. CDR3 residues: CASSSNWASGAVTDTQYF. In DNA form, the CDR3 reads TGTGCCAGCAGCTCCAACTGGGCTAGCGGGGCAGTCACAGATACGCAGTATTTT.

The chain couples TRBV19 to TRBJ1-1; no clear D. The germline V and J ends were trimmed by 3 bases and 0 bases, with 5 bases remaining between them. This CDR3 comprises 13 residues. Germline CDR1 reads LNHDA; CDR2 reads SQIVND (reference sequence). This chain's CDR3 is CASSINMNTEAFF. CDR3 nucleotide sequence: TGTGCCAGTAGTATTAACATGAACACTGAAGCTTTCTTT.

The chain carries TRBV29-1 and TRBJ1-5; weak D call: TRBD1 (5 bases). CDR3 size: 12 residues. Germline loops: CDR1 SQVTM, CDR2 ANQGSEA. The ends were cut back, 7 bases at V and 3 bases at J, with 10 bases in the middle. The CDR3 here is CSAGQVNQPQHF. The CDR3 DNA reads as TGCAGCGCTGGACAAGTCAATCAGCCCCAGCATTTT.

The DNA of the CDR3 is TGCAGCGTCCGGACAGGACAAGCCTACGAGCAGTACTTC. Amino acids: CSVRTGQAYEQYF. The chain carries TRBV29-1 and TRBJ2-7; 7 bases map to TRBD1. The CDR3 sequence is 13 residues long. Germline V CDR1 and CDR2: SQVTM, ANQGSEA. The ends lost 6 bases at V and 2 bases at J; junction bases unmatched: 7.

The chain carries TRBV10-3 and TRBJ1-4, with unresolved D. V was pared by 3 bases and J by 3 bases, with 5 bases between. The germline CDR1 and CDR2 sequences are ENHRY and SYGVKD. The CDR3 spans 13 residues. CDR3 residues: CAISDNSNEKLFF. As DNA, the CDR3 is TGTGCCATCAGTGACAATTCTAATGAAAAACTGTTTTTT.

The chain is built from TRBV19 and TRBJ1-2; a possible D gene is TRBD1 (5 bases). The CDR3 extends over 16 amino acids. The V and J ends lost 7 bases and 4 bases respectively, with 22 bases between them. CDR1 is LNHDA, CDR2 SQIVND, per germline (reference sequence). CDR3 loop: CASTIPGRGVSYGYTF. CDR3 nucleotides: TGTGCCAGTACCATACCCGGGAGAGGGGTAAGCTATGGCTACACCTTC.

This chain links TRBV7-9 with TRBJ2-7, with 7 bases fitting TRBD1. The junction had 10 bases not matched to a gene; V was cut back by 4 bases and J by 4 bases. The length of the CDR3 is 15 residues. Germline lookup yields CDR1 SEHNR and CDR2 FQNEAQ (reference sequence). The CDR3 loop is CASSSGTASPYEQYF. The CDR3 bases are TGTGCCAGCAGCTCAGGGACAGCGAGCCCTTACGAGCAGTACTTC.

V and J are TRBV29-1 and TRBJ1-2, with TRBD1 identical over 8 bases. The junction had 9 bases not matched to a gene; V was cut back by 6 bases and J by 6 bases. From germline, CDR1 is SQVTM and CDR2 ANQGSEA. This CDR3 has 13 amino acids. CDR3 DNA sequence: TGCAGCGTCTACCGGGACAGGATGAATGGCTACACCTTC. It translates to CSVYRDRMNGYTF.

The chain has TRBV30 and TRBJ1-5; D is uncertain. The ends were cut back, 2 bases at V and 5 bases at J, with 10 bases in the middle. Germline values: CDR1 GTSNPN, CDR2 SVGIG (reference sequence). This CDR3 contains 13 residues. Written as DNA, the CDR3 is TGTGCCTGGAGTCTGGCAGGCTATCAGCCCCAGCATTTT. This translates into CAWSLAGYQPQHF.

The CDR3 bases are TGTGCCAGCAGGACCCCGACAGCTGGAAACACCATATATTTT. Translation gives CASRTPTAGNTIYF. This chain links TRBV7-2 with TRBJ1-3, with D maybe TRBD1 (5 bases). The germline V and J ends were trimmed by 6 bases and 2 bases, with 11 bases remaining between them. Germline V gives CDR1 SGHTA, CDR2 FQGNSA. This CDR3 contains 14 residues.

The chain uses TRBV6-1 and TRBJ2-1; 12 nucleotides line up with TRBD2. With V trimmed by 3 bases and J by 1 base, 1 base remained unmatched. This CDR3 is 16 amino acids long. Germline lookup yields CDR1 MNHNS and CDR2 SASEGT. The CDR3 DNA sequence: TGTGCCAGCAGTGAGACTAGCGGGGGTTCCTACAATGAGCAGTTCTTC. Translating gives CASSETSGGSYNEQFF.

As regards this clone: Other DNA sequences of this sample code for an identical CDR3. V and J are TRBV4-1 and TRBJ1-5, with D uncertain. With 3 bases removed from V and 2 bases from J, the gap between germline ends came to 11 bases. Germline V CDR1 and CDR2: MGHRA, YSYEKL. The CDR3 extends over 15 amino acids. The CDR3 protein is CASSQVQAGNQPQHF. In nucleotides, the CDR3 is TGCGCCAGCAGCCAGGTCCAAGCGGGCAATCAGCCCCAGCATTTT.

This chain uses TRBV6-1 with TRBJ1-5; TRBD1 agrees at 7 bases. The CDR3 has 17 amino acids. The germline V gene encodes CDR1 MNHNS and CDR2 SASEGT. V trimming: 2 bases; J trimming: 6 bases; junction bases outside the gene matches: 13. For the CDR3, the DNA is TGTGCCAGCAGTGAAATGTTCGGGCAGGGGGTAGGTCAGCCCCAGCATTTT. Amino acid sequence: CASSEMFGQGVGQPQHF.

On this clone: The same CDR3 arises from other DNA sequences in this sample as well. The rearrangement uses TRBV7-2 and TRBJ1-1; perhaps TRBD1 as D (5 bases). This CDR3 spans 13 amino acids. Germline V gene data show CDR1 as SGHTA and CDR2 as FQGNSA. The V gene lost 5 bases and the J gene lost 1 base, with 8 bases spanning the gap. The CDR3: CASSRTGNTEAFF. The CDR3 DNA is TGTGCCAGCAGCAGAACAGGGAACACTGAAGCTTTCTTT.

This chain links TRBV6-5 with TRBJ1-1; TRBD1 agrees at 9 bases. CDR1 and CDR2 (germline): MNHEY, SVGAGI. The CDR3 is 15 amino acids. Germline trimming cut 4 bases from V and 4 bases from J; bases unmatched to any gene: 7. CDR3 nucleotide sequence: TGTGCCAGCAGTTCCTGGACAGGGGATGGCACTGAAGCTTTCTTT. Amino acids: CASSSWTGDGTEAFF.

The chain has TRBV4-2 and TRBJ2-3, with 13 bases fitting TRBD2. The CDR3 sequence is 16 residues long. After removal of 0 bases from V and 5 bases from J, the junction contained 2 bases not matched to a gene. Germline values: CDR1 LGHNA, CDR2 YNFKEQ. CDR3 amino acids: CASSQELAGGRDTQYF. In DNA form, the CDR3 reads TGTGCCAGCAGCCAAGAACTAGCGGGGGGGCGAGATACGCAGTATTTT.

The chain is built from TRBV6-1 and TRBJ1-1; 8 bases match TRBD1. CDR1 and CDR2 from the germline V gene are MNHNS and SASEGT. Trimming removed 7 bases from V and 7 bases from J; junction bases left unmatched: 5. This CDR3 contains 12 residues. CDR3 sequence reads: CASTRTGFEAFF. The CDR3 DNA reads TGTGCCAGCACCCGGACAGGGTTTGAAGCTTTCTTT.